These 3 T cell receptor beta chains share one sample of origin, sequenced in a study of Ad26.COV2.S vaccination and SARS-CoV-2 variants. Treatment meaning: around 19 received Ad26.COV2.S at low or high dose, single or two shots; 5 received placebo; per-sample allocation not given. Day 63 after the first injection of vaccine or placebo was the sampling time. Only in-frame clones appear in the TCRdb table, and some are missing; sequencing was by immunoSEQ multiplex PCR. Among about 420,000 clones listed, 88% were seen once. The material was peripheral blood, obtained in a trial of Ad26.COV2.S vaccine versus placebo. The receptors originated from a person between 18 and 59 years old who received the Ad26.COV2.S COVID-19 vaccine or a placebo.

CDR3 DNA sequence: TGTGCCACCTCCGGGGTCGCTAGTAGTAGCACAGATACGCAGTATTTT. As protein: CATSGVASSSTDTQYF. The chain uses TRBV15 and TRBJ2-3; tentatively, D is TRBD2 (5 bases). The CDR3 is made up of 16 amino acids. CDR1 and CDR2 from the germline V gene are LNHNV and YYDKDF (reference sequence). V was cut by 8 bases and J by 0 bases, with 18 bases left in between.

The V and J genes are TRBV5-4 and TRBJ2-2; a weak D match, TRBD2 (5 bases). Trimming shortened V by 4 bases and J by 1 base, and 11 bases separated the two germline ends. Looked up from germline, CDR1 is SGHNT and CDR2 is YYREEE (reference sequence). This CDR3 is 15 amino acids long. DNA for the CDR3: TGTGCCAGCAGCCCTGCCCGGGGGAACACCGGGGAGCTGTTTTTT. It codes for CASSPARGNTGELFF. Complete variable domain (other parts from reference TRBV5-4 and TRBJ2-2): ETGVTQSPTHLIKTRGQQVTLRCSSQSGHNTVSWYQQALGQGPQFIFQYYREEENGRGNFPPRFSGLQFPNYSSELNVNALELDDSALYLCASSPARGNTGELFFGEGSRLTVL.

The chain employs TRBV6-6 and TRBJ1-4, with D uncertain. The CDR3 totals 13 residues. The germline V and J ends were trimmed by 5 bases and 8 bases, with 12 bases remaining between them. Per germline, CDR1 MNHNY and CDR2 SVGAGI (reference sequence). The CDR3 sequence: CASSRQYGEKLFF. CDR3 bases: TGTGCCAGCAGTAGGCAGTACGGCGAAAAACTGTTTTTT.